Presented here are 23 T cell receptor beta chains from one specimen sequenced in a study of control samples from healthy donors and cancer patients. Using immunoSEQ multiplex PCR, the repertoire was profiled, and TCRdb retains in-frame clones only, with some absent. The sample records 150,000 to 160,000 clones, about 94% being singletons. Sequenced sample: blood. These receptors came from a man aged 40-55 years in good health.

The chain carries TRBV24-1 and TRBJ1-2; unclear D gene. The V end was cut by 1 base, the J end by 1 base, with 6 bases between. Germline V lookup: CDR1 KGHDR, CDR2 SFDVKD. CDR3 length: 14 amino acids. The CDR3 spells CATSDFRINYGYTF. In nucleotides, the CDR3 is TGTGCCACCAGTGATTTTCGGATTAACTATGGCTACACCTTC.

The chain combines TRBV7-6 with TRBJ2-1, with TRBD1 identical over 9 bases. J gave up 1 base and V 6 bases, and 10 bases lay outside the gene matches. Per the germline V gene, CDR1 is SGHVS and CDR2 is FNYEAQ. CDR3 size: 17 residues. CDR3 region: CASSWDSGTGSYNEQFF. CDR3 coding DNA: TGTGCCAGCAGTTGGGATTCAGGGACAGGGTCCTACAATGAGCAGTTCTTC.

The chain couples TRBV4-1 to TRBJ2-1; D not certain. The CDR3 extends over 15 amino acids. Germline V gene data show CDR1 as MGHRA and CDR2 as YSYEKL. V was cut by 0 bases and J by 2 bases, with 8 bases left in between. CDR3 sequence reads: CASSQEGTTYNEQFF. The CDR3 nucleotides read TGCGCCAGCAGCCAAGAGGGTACTACCTACAATGAGCAGTTCTTC.

The chain employs TRBV15 and TRBJ2-3; TRBD1 matches at 11 bases. The CDR3 totals 15 residues. V lost 8 bases to trimming and J lost 3 bases; unmatched junction nucleotides: 7. In germline, CDR1 is LNHNV, CDR2 YYDKDF (reference sequence). This chain's CDR3 is CATDPGQGGTDTQYF. CDR3 in DNA: TGTGCCACCGACCCGGGACAGGGGGGGACAGATACGCAGTATTTT.

This chain joins TRBV19 and TRBJ1-2; D is uncertain. Trimming removed 4 bases from V and 6 bases from J, with 12 bases in between. The CDR3 has 13 residues. Germline CDR1 reads LNHDA; CDR2 reads SQIVND (reference sequence). The CDR3 coding sequence is TGTGCCAGTAGTACGCCGTCAGTTAATGGCTACACCTTC. It codes for CASSTPSVNGYTF.

This clone was detected only once. This rearrangement joins TRBV5-1 to TRBJ2-7; 7 bases line up with TRBD1. The V gene's germline CDR1 is SGHRS and CDR2 YFSETQ. After removal of 4 bases from V and 2 bases from J, the junction contained 3 bases not matched to a gene. The length of the CDR3 is 13 residues. CDR3 in DNA: TGCGCCAGCAGCCAGGGACAGACCTACGAGCAGTACTTC. Translating gives CASSQGQTYEQYF.

This chain links TRBV9 with TRBJ1-5; TRBD1 aligns across 8 bases. The germline V gene has CDR1 SGDLS and CDR2 YYNGEE. The length of the CDR3 is 15 residues. The V gene end was trimmed by 3 bases and the J gene end by 3 bases; junction bases not matched to a gene: 5. CDR3 DNA: TGTGCCAGCAGCGCTGGGACAGGCGACAATCAGCCCCAGCATTTT. It is translated as CASSAGTGDNQPQHF.

The CDR3 loop reads CASSLSLAASGGGQFF. DNA for the CDR3: TGTGCCAGCAGCTTAAGTCTAGCGGCTAGCGGGGGGGGGCAGTTCTTC. V usage is TRBV7-2 and J usage is TRBJ2-1, with 12 bases identical to TRBD2. The V gene end was trimmed by 2 bases and the J gene end by 12 bases; junction bases not matched to a gene: 11. The germline CDR1 and CDR2 sequences are SGHTA and FQGNSA. The CDR3 runs to 16 residues.

The rearrangement joins TRBV9 to TRBJ2-2, with D maybe TRBD2 (6 bases). The CDR3 is 17 residues long. V gave up 0 bases and J gave up 8 bases, with 20 bases separating them. Germline V CDR1 and CDR2: SGDLS, YYNGEE. CDR3 nucleotide sequence: TGTGCCAGCAGCGTAGACGCTCGGGAGCCCGGGAGAGGGGAGCTGTTTTTT. This encodes CASSVDAREPGRGELFF.

V and J are TRBV27 and TRBJ1-1; 9 bases map to TRBD1. Per the germline V gene, CDR1 is MNHEY and CDR2 is SMNVEV (reference sequence). CDR3 length: 15 residues. V gave up 6 bases and J gave up 6 bases; unmatched junction bases: 11. This CDR3 is CASSRTGEGRAEAFF. The CDR3 DNA reads TGTGCCAGCAGCAGGACAGGGGAGGGTCGGGCTGAAGCTTTCTTT.

This chain links TRBV19 with TRBJ1-2; unclear D gene. The CDR3 covers 12 residues. The V end lost 4 bases, the J end lost 3 bases, and 6 bases lay between the germline ends. Germline V CDR1 and CDR2: LNHDA, SQIVND (reference sequence). The CDR3 here is CASSNVYYGYTF. The CDR3 DNA is TGTGCCAGTAGTAATGTATACTATGGCTACACCTTC.

V is TRBV9 and J is TRBJ1-2, with 7 bases fitting TRBD1. This CDR3 spans 15 amino acids. Germline CDR1 and CDR2: SGDLS and YYNGEE. After removal of 4 bases from V and 4 bases from J, the junction contained 10 bases not matched to a gene. CDR3 sequence: CASSQGGGAGYGYTF. The CDR3 DNA sequence: TGTGCCAGCAGCCAGGGGGGAGGGGCCGGCTATGGCTACACCTTC.

Worth noting for this clone: The germline gene is not matched at one end of the junction; a read error may be the cause. The V and J genes are TRBV7-2 and TRBJ1-1, with D perhaps matching TRBD1 (6 bases). CDR1 and CDR2 (germline): SGHTA, FQGNSA. The CDR3 covers 14 residues. This chain's CDR3 is CASSPTGPNAEAFF. The CDR3 bases are TGTGCCAGCAGCCCCACAGGGCCGAACGCTGAAGCTTTCTTT.

V gene TRBV27 combines with J gene TRBJ1-4; 8 bases agree with TRBD1. V lost 6 bases to trimming and J lost 3 bases; unmatched junction nucleotides: 3. Looked up from germline, CDR1 is MNHEY and CDR2 is SMNVEV (reference sequence). The CDR3 runs to 14 residues. In DNA form, the CDR3 reads TGTGCCAGCAGGGGGGGACAGGCTAATGAAAAACTGTTTTTT. Amino acids: CASRGGQANEKLFF. Full variable domain (missing parts from reference TRBV27 and TRBJ1-4): EAQVTQNPRYLITVTGKKLTVTCSQNMNHEYMSWYRQDPGLGLRQIYYSMNVEVTDKGDVPEGYKVSRKEKRNFPLILESPSPNQTSLYFCASRGGQANEKLFFGSGTQLSVL.

The rearrangement joins TRBV6-5 to TRBJ1-1; possible D gene TRBD1, 5 bases. Germline CDR1 MNHEY, CDR2 SVGAGI. The germline V and J ends were trimmed by 0 bases and 4 bases, with 12 bases remaining between them. This CDR3 has 15 amino acids. CDR3 sequence (DNA): TGTGCCAGCAGTTACTCATGGGGGAGGAGCACTGAAGCTTTCTTT. Translation: CASSYSWGRSTEAFF.

CDR3 region: CAIRTLNPERGTGELFF. In DNA, the CDR3 is TGTGCCATCAGAACCCTGAACCCCGAGAGGGGCACCGGGGAGCTGTTTTTT. The rearrangement joins TRBV10-3 to TRBJ2-2; D could derive from TRBD1 or TRBD2 (5 bases each). CDR1 is ENHRY and CDR2 is SYGVKD in the germline V gene. Trimming left V 6 bases short and J 4 bases short, with 21 bases between. The CDR3 totals 17 residues.

As DNA, the CDR3 is TGTGCCAGCTCACCGCGGACAGGGGGAGCAACTGAAGCTTTCTTT. Translating it yields CASSPRTGGATEAFF. The V gene is TRBV18, the J gene TRBJ1-1, with TRBD1 matching over 10 bases. Trimming took 3 bases from V and 5 from J; bases not matched to a gene: 6. This CDR3 contains 15 residues. Germline values: CDR1 KGHSH, CDR2 LQKENI.

The V and J genes are TRBV7-8 and TRBJ2-5; tentatively, D is TRBD1 (7 bases). There are 15 residues in the CDR3. Trimming removed 5 bases from V and 5 bases from J, with 18 bases in between. Germline V gene sequence: CDR1 SGHVS, CDR2 FQNEAQ. The CDR3 DNA follows: TGTGCCAGCAGCCCCCGACAGGGAGGTGTTGAGACCCAGTACTTC. It specifies CASSPRQGGVETQYF. Full variable domain (remainder filled in from reference TRBV7-8 and TRBJ2-5): GAGVSQSPRYKVAKRGQDVALRCDPISGHVSLFWYQQALGQGPEFLTYFQNEAQLDKSGLPSDRFFAERPEGSVSTLKIQRTQQEDSAVYLCASSPRQGGVETQYFGPGTRLLVL.

V is TRBV19 and J is TRBJ1-1; 7 positions match TRBD1. Germline CDR1 LNHDA, CDR2 SQIVND (reference sequence). V lost 6 bases and J lost 8; bases outside the gene matches: 18. The CDR3 is 16 amino acids. CDR3 sequence: CASRGSGTVPLGEAFF. The CDR3 DNA reads as TGTGCCAGTAGGGGGTCTGGGACAGTCCCCCTCGGGGAAGCTTTCTTT.

This chain joins TRBV24-1 and TRBJ1-1, with unresolved D. V shed 6 bases and J shed 5 bases, with 12 bases lying between them. CDR1 is KGHDR and CDR2 is SFDVKD in the germline V gene. The CDR3 loop spans 13 amino acids. The CDR3 spells CATSRAPNTEAFF. DNA for the CDR3: TGTGCCACCAGTAGGGCCCCGAATACTGAAGCTTTCTTT.

CDR3 amino acids: CASSATGSSYEQYF. In nucleotides, the CDR3 is TGTGCCAGCAGCGCAACAGGGAGCTCCTACGAGCAGTACTTC. This chain joins TRBV2 and TRBJ2-7; TRBD1 is a possible D gene (6 bases). The length of the CDR3 is 14 residues. Per germline, CDR1 SNHLY and CDR2 FYNNEI. V gave up 6 bases and J gave up 0 bases, with 12 bases separating them. The full variable domain, with the rest looked up from reference TRBV2 and TRBJ2-7, is EPEVTQTPSHQVTQMGQEVILRCVPISNHLYFYWYRQILGQKVEFLVSFYNNEISEKSEIFDDQFSVERPDGSNFTLKIRSTKLEDSAMYFCASSATGSSYEQYFGPGTRLTVT.

The chain employs TRBV28 and TRBJ2-7, with TRBD2 matching over 7 bases. CDR1 is MDHEN and CDR2 is SYDVKM in the germline V gene. The trim removed 0 bases at V and 1 base at J, leaving 6 bases unmatched. CDR3 size: 16 residues. The CDR3 coding sequence is TGTGCCAGCAGTTTATGGGGACTACGTGGGTCCTACGAGCAGTACTTC. This encodes CASSLWGLRGSYEQYF.

The chain joins TRBV29-1 to TRBJ1-5, with D possibly matching TRBD1 (5 bases). The CDR3 consists of 13 residues. The germline V gene has CDR1 SQVTM and CDR2 ANQGSEA. V was cut by 5 bases and J by 1 base, with 9 bases left in between. The CDR3 bases are TGCAGCGTTCGGCAGGGAAGCAATCAGCCCCAGCATTTT. Translating gives CSVRQGSNQPQHF. Based on the CDR3 plus reference TRBV29-1 and TRBJ1-5, the full variable domain is SAVISQKPSRDICQRGTSLTIQCQVDSQVTMMFWYRQQPGQSLTLIATANQGSEATYESGFVIDKFPISRPNLTFSTLTVSNMSPEDSSIYLCSVRQGSNQPQHFGDGTRLSIL.